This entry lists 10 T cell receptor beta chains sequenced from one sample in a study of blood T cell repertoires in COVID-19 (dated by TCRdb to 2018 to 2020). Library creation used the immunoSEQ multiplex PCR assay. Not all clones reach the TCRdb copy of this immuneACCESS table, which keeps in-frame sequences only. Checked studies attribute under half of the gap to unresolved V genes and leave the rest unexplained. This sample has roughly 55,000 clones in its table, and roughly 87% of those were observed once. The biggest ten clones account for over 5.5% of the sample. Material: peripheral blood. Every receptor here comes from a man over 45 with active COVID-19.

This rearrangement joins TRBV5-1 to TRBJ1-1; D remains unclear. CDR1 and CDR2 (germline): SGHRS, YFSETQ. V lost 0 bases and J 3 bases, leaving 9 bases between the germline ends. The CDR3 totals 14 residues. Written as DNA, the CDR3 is TGCGCCAGCAGCTTGGGGCGGGAACACACTGAAGCTTTCTTT. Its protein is CASSLGREHTEAFF.

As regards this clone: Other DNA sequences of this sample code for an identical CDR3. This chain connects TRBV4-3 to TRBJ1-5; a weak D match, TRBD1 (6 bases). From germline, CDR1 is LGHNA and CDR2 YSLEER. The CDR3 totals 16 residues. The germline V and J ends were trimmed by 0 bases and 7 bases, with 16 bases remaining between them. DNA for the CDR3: TGCGCCAGCAGCCAAGACTCGGGGGGAGGGGGGCAGCCCCAGCATTTT. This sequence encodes CASSQDSGGGGQPQHF.

CDR3 protein: CSASKGRGAYNEQFF. The CDR3 bases are TGCAGTGCTAGTAAGGGCAGGGGCGCCTACAATGAGCAGTTCTTC. The chain links TRBV20-1 to TRBJ2-1; a weak D match, TRBD1 (6 bases). The CDR3 is made up of 15 amino acids. In germline, CDR1 is DFQATT, CDR2 SNEGSKA (reference sequence). V was trimmed by 3 bases and J by 2 bases, leaving 14 bases between them.

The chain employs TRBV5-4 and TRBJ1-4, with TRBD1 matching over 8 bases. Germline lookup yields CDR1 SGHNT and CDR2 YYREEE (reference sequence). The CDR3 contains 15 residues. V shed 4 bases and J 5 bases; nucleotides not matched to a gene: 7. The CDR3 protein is CASSPRGQENEKLFF. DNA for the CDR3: TGTGCCAGCAGCCCAAGGGGACAGGAAAATGAAAAACTGTTTTTT.

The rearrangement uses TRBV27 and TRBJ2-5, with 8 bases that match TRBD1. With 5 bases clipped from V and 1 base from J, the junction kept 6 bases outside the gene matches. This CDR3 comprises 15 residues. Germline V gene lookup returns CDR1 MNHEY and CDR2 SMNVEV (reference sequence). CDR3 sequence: CASSATGTGQETQYF. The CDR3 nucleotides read TGTGCCAGCAGTGCTACCGGGACAGGCCAAGAGACCCAGTACTTC.

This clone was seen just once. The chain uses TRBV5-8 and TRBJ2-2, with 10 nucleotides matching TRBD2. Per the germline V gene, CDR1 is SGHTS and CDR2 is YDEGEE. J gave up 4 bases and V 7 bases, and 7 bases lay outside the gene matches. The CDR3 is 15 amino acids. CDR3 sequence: CASSPGLAATGELFF. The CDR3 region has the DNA TGTGCCAGCTCCCCCGGACTAGCGGCCACCGGGGAGCTGTTTTTT.

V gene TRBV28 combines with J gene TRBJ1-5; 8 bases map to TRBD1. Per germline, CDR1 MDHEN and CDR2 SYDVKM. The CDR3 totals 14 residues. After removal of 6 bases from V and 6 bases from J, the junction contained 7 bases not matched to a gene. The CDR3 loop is CASSGTGQGQPQHF. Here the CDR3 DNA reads TGTGCCAGCAGCGGGACAGGCCAGGGTCAGCCCCAGCATTTT.

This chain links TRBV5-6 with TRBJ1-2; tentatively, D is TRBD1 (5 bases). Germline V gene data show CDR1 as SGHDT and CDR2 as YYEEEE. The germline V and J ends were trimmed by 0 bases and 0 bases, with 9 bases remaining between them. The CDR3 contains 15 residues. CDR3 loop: CASSLGQIANYGYTF. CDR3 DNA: TGTGCCAGCAGCTTGGGACAGATTGCTAACTATGGCTACACCTTC.

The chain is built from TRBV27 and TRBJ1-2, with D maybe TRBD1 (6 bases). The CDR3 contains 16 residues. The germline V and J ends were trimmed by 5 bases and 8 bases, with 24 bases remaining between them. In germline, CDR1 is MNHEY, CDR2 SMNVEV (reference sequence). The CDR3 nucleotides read TGTGCCAGCAGTATGAACAGGGAAGGGGGTATAGGGGGCTACACCTTC. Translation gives CASSMNREGGIGGYTF.

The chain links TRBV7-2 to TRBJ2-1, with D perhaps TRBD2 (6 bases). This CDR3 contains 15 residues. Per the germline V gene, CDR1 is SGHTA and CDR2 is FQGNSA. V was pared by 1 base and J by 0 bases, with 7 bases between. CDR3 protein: CASSLGGLSYNEQFF. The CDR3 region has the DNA TGTGCCAGCAGCTTAGGGGGACTCTCCTACAATGAGCAGTTCTTC.